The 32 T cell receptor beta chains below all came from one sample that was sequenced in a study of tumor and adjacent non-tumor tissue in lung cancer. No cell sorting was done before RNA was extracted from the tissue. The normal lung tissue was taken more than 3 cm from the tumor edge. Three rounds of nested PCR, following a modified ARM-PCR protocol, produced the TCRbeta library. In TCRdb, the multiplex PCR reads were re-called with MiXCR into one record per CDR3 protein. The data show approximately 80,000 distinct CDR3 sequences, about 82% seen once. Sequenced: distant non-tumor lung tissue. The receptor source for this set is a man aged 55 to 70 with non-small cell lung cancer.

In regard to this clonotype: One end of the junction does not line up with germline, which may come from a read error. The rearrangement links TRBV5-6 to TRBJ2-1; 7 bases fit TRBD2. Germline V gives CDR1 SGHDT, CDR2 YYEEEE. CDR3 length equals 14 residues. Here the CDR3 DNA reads TGTGCCAGCACCCCCCTTCGACTAGCCTATGAGCAATTCTTC. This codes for CASTPLRLAYEQFF. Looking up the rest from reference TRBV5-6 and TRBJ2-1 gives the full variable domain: DAGVTQSPTHLIKTRGQQVTLRCSPKSGHDTVSWYQQALGQGPQFIFQYYEEEERQRGNFPDRFSGHQFPNYSSELNVNALLLGDSALYLCASTPLRLAYEQFFGPGTRLTVL.

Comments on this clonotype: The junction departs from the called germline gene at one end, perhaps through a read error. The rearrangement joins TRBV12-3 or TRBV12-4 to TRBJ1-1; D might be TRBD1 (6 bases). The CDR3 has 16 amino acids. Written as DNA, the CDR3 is TGTACCAGTAGTTTAGCGTACAGGGCTGGGAACACTGAACCTTTCTTT. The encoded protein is CTSSLAYRAGNTEPFF.

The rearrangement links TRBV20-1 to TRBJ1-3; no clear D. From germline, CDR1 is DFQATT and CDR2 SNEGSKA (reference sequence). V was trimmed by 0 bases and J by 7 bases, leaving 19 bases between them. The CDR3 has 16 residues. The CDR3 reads CSARDQRSAFGNTIYF. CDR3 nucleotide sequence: TGCAGTGCTAGAGATCAGAGGAGTGCCTTTGGTAACACCATATATTTT.

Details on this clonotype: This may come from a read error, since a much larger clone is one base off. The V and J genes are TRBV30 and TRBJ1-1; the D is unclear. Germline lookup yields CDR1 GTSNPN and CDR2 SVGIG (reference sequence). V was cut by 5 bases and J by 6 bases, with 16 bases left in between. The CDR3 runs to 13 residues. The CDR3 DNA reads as TGTGCCTGGGGTAGGGCCCCCTCTCCTGAAGCTTTCTTT. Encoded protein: CAWGRAPSPEAFF.

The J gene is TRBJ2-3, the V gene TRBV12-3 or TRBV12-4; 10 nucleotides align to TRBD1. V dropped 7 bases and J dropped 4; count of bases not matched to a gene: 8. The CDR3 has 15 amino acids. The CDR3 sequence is CASILGGQGADTQYF. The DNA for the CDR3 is TGTGCCAGCATCTTAGGTGGACAGGGGGCAGATACGCAGTATTTT.

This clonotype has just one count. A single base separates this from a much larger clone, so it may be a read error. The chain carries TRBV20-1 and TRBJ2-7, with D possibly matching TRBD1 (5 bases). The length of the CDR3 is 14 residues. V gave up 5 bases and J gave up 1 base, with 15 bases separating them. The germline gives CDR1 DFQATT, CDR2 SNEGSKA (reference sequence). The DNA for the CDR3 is TGCAGTGCTCGACAGAGGTCGTTTTCCTACGAGCAGTACTTC. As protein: CSARQRSFSYEQYF.

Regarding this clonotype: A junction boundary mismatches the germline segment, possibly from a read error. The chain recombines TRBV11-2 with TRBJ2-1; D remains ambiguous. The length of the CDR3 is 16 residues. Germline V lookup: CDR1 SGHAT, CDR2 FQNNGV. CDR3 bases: TGTGCCAGCAGCTTAGACGGGCGGCTCTCCTACAATAAGCAGTTCTTC. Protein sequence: CASSLDGRLSYNKQFF.

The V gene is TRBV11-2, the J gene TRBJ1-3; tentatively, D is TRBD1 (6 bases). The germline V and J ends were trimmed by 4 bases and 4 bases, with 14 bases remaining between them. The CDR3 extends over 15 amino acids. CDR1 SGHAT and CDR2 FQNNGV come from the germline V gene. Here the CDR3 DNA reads TGTGCCAGCAGCTCAGGGGATGGCCCCGGAAACACCATATATTTT. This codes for CASSSGDGPGNTIYF.

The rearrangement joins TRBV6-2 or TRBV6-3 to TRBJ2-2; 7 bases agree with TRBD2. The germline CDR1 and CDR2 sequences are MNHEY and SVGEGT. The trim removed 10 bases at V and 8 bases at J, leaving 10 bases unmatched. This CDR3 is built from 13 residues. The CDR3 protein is CATRAGNTGELFF. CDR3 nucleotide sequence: TGTGCCACCAGAGCGGGAAATACAGGGGAGCTGTTTTTT.

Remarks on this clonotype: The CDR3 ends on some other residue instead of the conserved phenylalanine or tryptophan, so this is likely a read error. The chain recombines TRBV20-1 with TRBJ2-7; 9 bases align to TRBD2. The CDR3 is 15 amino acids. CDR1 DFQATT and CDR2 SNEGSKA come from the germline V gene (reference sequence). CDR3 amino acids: CSGRASSGASYEQYL. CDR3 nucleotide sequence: TGTAGTGGTAGGGCGTCTAGCGGGGCCTCCTACGAGCAGTACTTG.

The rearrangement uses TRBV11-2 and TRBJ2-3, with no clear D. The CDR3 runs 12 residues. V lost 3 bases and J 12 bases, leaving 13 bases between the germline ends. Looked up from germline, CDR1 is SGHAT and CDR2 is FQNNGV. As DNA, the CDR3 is TGTGCCAGCAGCTTGAACACAGAAACCCAGTATTTT. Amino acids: CASSLNTETQYF.

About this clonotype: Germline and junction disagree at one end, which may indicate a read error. CDR3 protein: CAGSLRDTTYEHYF. CDR3 nucleotide sequence: TGTGCCGGCAGCCTCCGGGACACGACCTACGAGCATTACTTC. The gene calls are TRBV6-6 and TRBJ2-7; D might be TRBD1 (6 bases). The CDR3 is 14 amino acids. Germline V gives CDR1 MNHNY, CDR2 SVGAGI (reference sequence).

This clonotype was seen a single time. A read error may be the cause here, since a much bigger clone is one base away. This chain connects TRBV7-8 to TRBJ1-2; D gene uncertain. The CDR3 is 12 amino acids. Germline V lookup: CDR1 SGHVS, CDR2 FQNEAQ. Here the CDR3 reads CASSPKGSGYSF. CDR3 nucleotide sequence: TGTGCCAGCAGCCCAAAAGGGTCTGGCTACAGCTTC.

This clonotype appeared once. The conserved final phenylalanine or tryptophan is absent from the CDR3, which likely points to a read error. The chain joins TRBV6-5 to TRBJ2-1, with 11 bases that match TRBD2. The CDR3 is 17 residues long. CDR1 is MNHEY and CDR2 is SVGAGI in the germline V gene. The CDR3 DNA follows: TGTGCCAGTAGTTACTCGATCTGGGGACTAGCGGACAATGAGCAGTTCTTA. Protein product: CASSYSIWGLADNEQFL.

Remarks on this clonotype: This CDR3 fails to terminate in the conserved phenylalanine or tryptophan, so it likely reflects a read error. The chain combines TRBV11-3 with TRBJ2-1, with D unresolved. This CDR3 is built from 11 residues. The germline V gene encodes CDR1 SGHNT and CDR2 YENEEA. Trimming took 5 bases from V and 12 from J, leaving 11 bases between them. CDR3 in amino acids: CASSVQEPQFY. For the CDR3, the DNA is TGTGCCAGCAGCGTCCAGGAGCCGCAGTTCTAC.

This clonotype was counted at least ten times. The CDR3 DNA reads TGCAGTATCAAATCAGATACGCAGTATTTT. Protein: CSIKSDTQYF. The V call is TRBV20-1, the J call TRBJ2-3; D is uncertain. The V end was cut by 8 bases, the J end by 4 bases, with 7 bases between. The CDR3 is 10 residues long. Germline assignment: CDR1 DFQATT and CDR2 SNEGSKA (reference sequence).

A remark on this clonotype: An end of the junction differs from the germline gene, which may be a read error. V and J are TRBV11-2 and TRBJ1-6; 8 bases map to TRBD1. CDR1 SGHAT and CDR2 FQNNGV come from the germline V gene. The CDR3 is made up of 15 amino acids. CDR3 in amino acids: CASSLETGGFSSLHF. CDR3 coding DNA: TGTGCAAGCAGCTTAGAAACAGGGGGTTTTTCATCCCTCCACTTT.

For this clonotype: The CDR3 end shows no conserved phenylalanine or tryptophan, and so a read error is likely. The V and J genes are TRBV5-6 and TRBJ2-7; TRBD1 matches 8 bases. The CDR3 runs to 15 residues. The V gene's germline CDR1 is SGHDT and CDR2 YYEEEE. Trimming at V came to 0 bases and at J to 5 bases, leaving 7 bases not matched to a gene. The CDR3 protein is CASSLVSGGGDEQYL. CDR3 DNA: TGTGCCAGCAGCTTGGTATCAGGGGGCGGGGACGAGCAGTACTTA.

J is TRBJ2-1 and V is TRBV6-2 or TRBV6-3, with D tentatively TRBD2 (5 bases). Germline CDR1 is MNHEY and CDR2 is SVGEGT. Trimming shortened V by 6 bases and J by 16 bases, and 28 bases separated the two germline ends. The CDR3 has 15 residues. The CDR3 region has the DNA TGTGCCAGCAGCCAGGACTCGGGCTCCTACAATGATCAATTCTTC. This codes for CASSQDSGSYNDQFF.

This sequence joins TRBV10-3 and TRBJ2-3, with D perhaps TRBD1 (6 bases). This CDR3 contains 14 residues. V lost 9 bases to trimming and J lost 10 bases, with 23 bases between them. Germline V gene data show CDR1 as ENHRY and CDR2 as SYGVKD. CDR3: CAMKGVTPTVSQYF. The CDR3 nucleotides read TGTGCCATGAAGGGGGTTACTCCCACAGTTTCGCAGTATTTT.

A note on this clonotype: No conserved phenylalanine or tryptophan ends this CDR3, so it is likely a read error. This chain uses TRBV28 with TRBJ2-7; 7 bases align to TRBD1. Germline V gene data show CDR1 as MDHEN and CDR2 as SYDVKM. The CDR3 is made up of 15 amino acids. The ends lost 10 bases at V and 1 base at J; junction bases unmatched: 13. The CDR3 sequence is CATLSWTGSSYEQYS. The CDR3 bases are TGTGCCACTCTCTCTTGGACAGGAAGTTCCTACGAGCAGTACTCC.

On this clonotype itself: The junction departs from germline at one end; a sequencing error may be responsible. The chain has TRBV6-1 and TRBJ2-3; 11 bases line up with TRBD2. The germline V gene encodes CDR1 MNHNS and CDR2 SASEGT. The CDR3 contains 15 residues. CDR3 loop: CARSQLAGEVDMQYF. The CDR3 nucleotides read TGTGCCAGGAGCCAACTAGCGGGGGAGGTAGATATGCAGTATTTT.

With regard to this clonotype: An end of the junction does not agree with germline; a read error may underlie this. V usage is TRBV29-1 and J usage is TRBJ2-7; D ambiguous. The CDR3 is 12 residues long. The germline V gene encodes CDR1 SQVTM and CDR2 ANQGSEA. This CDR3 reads CSVELQWREQYF. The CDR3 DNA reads TGCAGCGTCGAACTACAGTGGCGCGAGCAGTACTTT.

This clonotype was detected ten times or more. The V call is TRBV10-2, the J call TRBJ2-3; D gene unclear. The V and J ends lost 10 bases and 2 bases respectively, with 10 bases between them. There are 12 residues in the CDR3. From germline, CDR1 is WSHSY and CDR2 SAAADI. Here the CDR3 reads CATTELTDTQYF. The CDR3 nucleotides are TGCGCCACCACTGAGCTCACAGATACGCAGTATTTT.

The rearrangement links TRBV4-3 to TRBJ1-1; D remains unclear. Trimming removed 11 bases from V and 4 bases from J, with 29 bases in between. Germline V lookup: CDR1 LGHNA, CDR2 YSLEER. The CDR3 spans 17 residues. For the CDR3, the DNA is TGCGCCTGCTGCCAAGACCTTCCGGGCAGTTCGGGCACTGAAGCTTTCTTT. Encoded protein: CACCQDLPGSSGTEAFF.

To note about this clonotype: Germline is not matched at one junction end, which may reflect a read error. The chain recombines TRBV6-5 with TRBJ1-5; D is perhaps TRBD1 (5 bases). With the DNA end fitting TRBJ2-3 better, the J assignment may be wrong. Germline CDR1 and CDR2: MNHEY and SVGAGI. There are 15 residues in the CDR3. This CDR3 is CASNYLQVSNQPQYF. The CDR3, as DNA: TGTGCCAGCAATTACCTACAGGTAAGCAATCAGCCCCAGTATTTT.

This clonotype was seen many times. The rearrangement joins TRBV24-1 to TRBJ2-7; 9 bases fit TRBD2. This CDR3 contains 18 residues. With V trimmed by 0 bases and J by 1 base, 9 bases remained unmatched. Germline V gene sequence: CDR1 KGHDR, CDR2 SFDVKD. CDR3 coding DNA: TGTGCCACCAGTGATTTGCAGAGAGCGGGAGGTGAATCCTACGAGCAGTACTTC. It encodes CATSDLQRAGGESYEQYF.

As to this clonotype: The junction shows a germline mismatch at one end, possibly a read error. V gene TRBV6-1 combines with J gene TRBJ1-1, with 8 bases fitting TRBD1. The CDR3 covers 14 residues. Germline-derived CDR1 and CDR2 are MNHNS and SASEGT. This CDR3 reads CTSSEDRGETGAFF. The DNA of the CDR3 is TGTACCAGCAGTGAAGACAGGGGCGAGACTGGGGCTTTCTTT.

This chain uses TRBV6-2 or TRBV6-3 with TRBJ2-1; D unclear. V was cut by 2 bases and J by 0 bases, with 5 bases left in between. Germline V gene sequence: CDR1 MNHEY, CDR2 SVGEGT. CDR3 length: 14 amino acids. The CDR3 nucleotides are TGTGCCAGCAGTTACCGTTCCTCCTACAATGAGCAGTTCTTC. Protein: CASSYRSSYNEQFF.

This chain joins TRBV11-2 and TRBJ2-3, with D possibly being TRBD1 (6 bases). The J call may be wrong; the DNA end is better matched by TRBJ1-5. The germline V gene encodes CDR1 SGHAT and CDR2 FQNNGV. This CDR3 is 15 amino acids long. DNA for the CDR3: TGTGCCAGCAGTTTCGTGAGGGGGGTGAGGGATACGCAGCATTTT. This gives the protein CASSFVRGVRDTQHF.

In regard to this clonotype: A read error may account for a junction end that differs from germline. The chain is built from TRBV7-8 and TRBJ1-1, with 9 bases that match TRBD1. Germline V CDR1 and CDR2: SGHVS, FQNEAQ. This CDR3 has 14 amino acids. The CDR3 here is CGSSRQGDGTKAFF. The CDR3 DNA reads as TGTGGCAGCAGCCGACAGGGGGACGGTACTAAAGCTTTCTTT.

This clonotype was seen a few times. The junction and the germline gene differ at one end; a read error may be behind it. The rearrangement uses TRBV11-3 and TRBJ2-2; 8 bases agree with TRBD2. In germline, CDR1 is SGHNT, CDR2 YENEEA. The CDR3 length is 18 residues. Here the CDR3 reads CASSSRGAGEYSAGERFF. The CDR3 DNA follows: TGTGCCAGCAGCTCCCGGGGAGCGGGAGAATACAGTGCCGGGGAGCGGTTTTTT.